The T cell receptor beta chain under discussion was sequenced for a study of T cell repertoires in cytomegalovirus infection (dated by TCRdb to between 2018 and 2020). The study in broad terms: Peptide stimulations targeted recently identified HLA-C-restricted CMV epitopes, whose presentation resists viral immunomodulation, together with well-studied HLA-B-restricted epitopes. Because public TCR beta signatures pointed to carriage of CMV infection together with the matching HLA type, the HLA type of each donor mattered for the analysis.

The CDR3 runs 14 amino acids, cysteine and phenylalanine included. Solely the CDR3 DNA is kept, with 42 bases framed from the first base. The germline V gene (reference sequence) sets CDR1 to DFQATT and CDR2 to SNEGSKA. V and J are truncated by 6 bases and 3 bases respectively, leaving an intervening sequence of 17 bases. Overall study outcomes, separate from this receptor: The ex vivo response was dominated by HLA-C-restricted CMV-specific TCR beta clonotypes, which also provided the single most frequent clonotype in two of eight donors. In both this cohort and an independent cohort of under 450 donors, the cumulative frequency of public TCR beta family members distinguished carriers of CMV infection plus the relevant HLA type.

As for this clonotype: Its recognized antigen is unknown. No much larger clone exists at a distance of one base, and base qualities are not known.

The treatment or condition label, read with the paper, signifies: in vitro stimulation with specific CMV peptide epitopes to enrich CMV-specific T cells. The listed sequencing device is Illumina HiSeq 1500. Clones were called with MiXCR by TCRdb after fastp trimmed the public reads at Q25, and only in-frame beta chains were retained. Rows are combined by CDR3 protein, so each entry shows the most common genes and DNA. A total of approximately 300,000 distinct CDR3 sequences appear in this sample, roughly 29% of them only once. Over 15% of the sample goes to the ten largest clones. This receptor was identified in a human donor in good health (CMV status not recorded). Some clones in this sample may be carry-over from other donors' samples. The sample was cultured PBMCs, taken from culture after CMV antigen stimulation. Recombination joined TRBV20-1 with TRBJ1-2, and the D gene may be TRBD1, 6 bases matching. In nucleotide form, the sequence is TGCAGTGCCACCGGGACAACCGGTTACTATGGCTACACCTTC. This codes for CSATGTTGYYGYTF.